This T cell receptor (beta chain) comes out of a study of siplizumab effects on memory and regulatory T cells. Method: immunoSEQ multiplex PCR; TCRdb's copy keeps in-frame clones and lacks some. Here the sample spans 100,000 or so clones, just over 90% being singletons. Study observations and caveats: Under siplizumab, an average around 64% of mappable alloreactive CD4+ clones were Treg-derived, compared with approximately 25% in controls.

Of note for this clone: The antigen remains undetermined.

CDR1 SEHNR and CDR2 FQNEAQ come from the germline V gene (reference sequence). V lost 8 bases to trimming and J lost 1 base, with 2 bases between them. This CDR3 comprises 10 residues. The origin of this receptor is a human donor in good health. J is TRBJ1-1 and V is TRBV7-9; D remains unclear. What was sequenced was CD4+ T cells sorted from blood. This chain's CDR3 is CASGNTEAFF. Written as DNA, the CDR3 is TGTGCCAGCGGGAACACTGAAGCTTTCTTT.